The 24 T cell receptor beta chains listed next were all sequenced from one sample in a study of identical twins. Each CDR3 protein is one row after TCRdb ran MiXCR on the 5' RACE reads. The sample holds 450,000 or so distinct CDR3 sequences, roughly 26% seen once. The sample also formed part of further work on T cells expressing NK-cell markers.

Material: CD4+ T cells sorted from blood. Receptor source: a young woman in good health.

This chain connects TRBV20-1 to TRBJ2-5, with 13 positions matching TRBD2. Germline-derived CDR1 and CDR2 are DFQATT and SNEGSKA (reference sequence). Trimming cost V 5 bases and J 0 bases; bases outside gene matches: 12. The CDR3 spans 18 residues. CDR3 protein: CSAFPGLAGANYQETQYF. CDR3 DNA: TGCAGTGCTTTCCCAGGACTAGCGGGGGCAAATTACCAAGAGACCCAGTACTTC.

The J gene is TRBJ1-5, the V gene TRBV20-1; 8 bases map to TRBD1. The CDR3 consists of 14 residues. Trimming took 3 bases from V and 2 from J; bases not matched to a gene: 3. The germline CDR1 and CDR2 sequences are DFQATT and SNEGSKA (reference sequence). As DNA, the CDR3 is TGCAGTGCTAGTACAGGGGGGGGCAATCAGCCCCAGCATTTT. Protein product: CSASTGGGNQPQHF.

This clonotype was found a few times. The chain couples TRBV20-1 to TRBJ2-7; 12 nucleotides align to TRBD2. The CDR3 is 15 amino acids. V lost 4 bases and J lost 2; bases outside the gene matches: 6. Germline V lookup: CDR1 DFQATT, CDR2 SNEGSKA (reference sequence). CDR3 sequence (DNA): TGCAGTGCTATTAGACTAGCGGGGGAACCCTACGAGCAGTACTTC. The encoded protein is CSAIRLAGEPYEQYF.

The V gene is TRBV20-1, the J gene TRBJ2-1; possibly TRBD2 for D (7 bases). Germline V gene lookup returns CDR1 DFQATT and CDR2 SNEGSKA (reference sequence). Trimming stripped 3 bases from V and 4 bases from J, with 19 bases between. The CDR3 extends over 16 amino acids. CDR3 amino acids: CSASDLGGGKYNEQFF. In nucleotides, the CDR3 is TGCAGTGCTAGTGACCTTGGCGGGGGCAAGTACAATGAGCAGTTCTTC.

This chain joins TRBV6-5 and TRBJ1-1, with a weak D call TRBD1 (5 bases). The V end was cut by 4 bases, the J end by 6 bases, with 18 bases between. CDR1 and CDR2 from the germline V gene are MNHEY and SVGAGI. This CDR3 comprises 15 residues. CDR3 region: CASSSSRGGTSEAFF. CDR3 sequence (DNA): TGTGCCAGCAGTTCCTCCCGGGGAGGGACCTCTGAAGCTTTCTTT.

This clonotype has only a few counts. The chain employs TRBV7-9 and TRBJ2-3, with TRBD2 matching over 8 bases. The V segment lost 4 bases and the J segment 2 bases; nucleotides outside the gene matches: 11. The CDR3 spans 17 residues. In germline, CDR1 is SEHNR, CDR2 FQNEAQ (reference sequence). The CDR3 DNA follows: TGTGCCAGCAGCTCGAGGGCGGGGGGCTTACTCACAGATACGCAGTATTTT. Amino acids: CASSSRAGGLLTDTQYF.

The chain joins TRBV29-1 to TRBJ1-5; D call uncertain. Looked up from germline, CDR1 is SQVTM and CDR2 is ANQGSEA. Trimming took 5 bases from V and 0 from J, leaving 8 bases between them. There are 13 residues in the CDR3. The CDR3 DNA follows: TGCAGCGTTAAGGATAATAGCAATCAGCCCCAGCATTTT. This translates into CSVKDNSNQPQHF.

The rearrangement links TRBV5-4 to TRBJ2-5; D ambiguous. The CDR3 is made up of 15 amino acids. Germline CDR1 and CDR2: SGHNT and YYREEE (reference sequence). V gave up 3 bases and J gave up 1 base, with 13 bases separating them. The CDR3 spells CASSSRNVIQETQYF. The CDR3 DNA sequence: TGTGCCAGCAGCTCCCGGAACGTTATCCAAGAGACCCAGTACTTC.

The chain combines TRBV3-1 with TRBJ1-1; D not resolved. Germline lookup yields CDR1 LGHDT and CDR2 YNNKEL (reference sequence). V lost 1 base to trimming and J lost 4 bases, with 10 bases between them. The CDR3 extends over 14 amino acids. The CDR3: CASSQGTAPTEAFF. CDR3 DNA: TGTGCCAGCAGCCAAGGTACAGCCCCCACTGAAGCTTTCTTT.

This clonotype has more than one count but fewer than ten. The V and J genes are TRBV20-1 and TRBJ1-1; tentative D call: TRBD1 (6 bases). This CDR3 has 14 amino acids. The ends were cut back, 5 bases at V and 4 bases at J, with 17 bases in the middle. Germline CDR1 is DFQATT and CDR2 is SNEGSKA (reference sequence). The chain's CDR3 is CSAPVGGGGTEAFF. The CDR3 DNA is TGCAGTGCTCCCGTTGGAGGGGGGGGCACTGAAGCTTTCTTT.

The V and J genes are TRBV3-1 and TRBJ2-3, with 15 bases matching TRBD2. The CDR3 loop spans 16 amino acids. Germline loops: CDR1 LGHDT, CDR2 YNNKEL (reference sequence). J gave up 4 bases and V 7 bases, and 6 bases lay outside the gene matches. The CDR3 sequence is CASTRTSGGASDTQYF. The CDR3 bases are TGTGCCAGCACCAGGACTAGCGGGGGGGCATCAGATACGCAGTATTTT.

This clonotype was seen only a few times. The V gene is TRBV29-1, the J gene TRBJ2-2; D not resolved. Trimming pared 5 bases from V and 9 bases from J, leaving 10 bases between. Germline values: CDR1 SQVTM, CDR2 ANQGSEA. The CDR3 contains 11 residues. DNA for the CDR3: TGCAGCGTTTATCATCACAGGGAGCTGTTTTTT. Translation gives CSVYHHRELFF.

The J gene is TRBJ2-3, the V gene TRBV5-4, with TRBD2 matching over 9 bases. J lost 5 bases, V lost 4 bases, and 8 bases had no gene match. The CDR3 runs 15 residues. Germline assignment: CDR1 SGHNT and CDR2 YYREEE (reference sequence). CDR3 in amino acids: CASSEGAGGLDTQYF. The CDR3, as DNA: TGTGCCAGCAGCGAGGGGGCGGGAGGGTTAGATACGCAGTATTTT.

The V gene is TRBV20-1, the J gene TRBJ1-2; no firm D call. This CDR3 has 14 residues. Germline V gene sequence: CDR1 DFQATT, CDR2 SNEGSKA (reference sequence). Trimming pared 0 bases from V and 4 bases from J, leaving 12 bases between. The CDR3 sequence: CSARDPAGLYGYTF. The CDR3 DNA is TGCAGTGCTAGAGACCCCGCCGGCCTCTATGGCTACACCTTC.

This clonotype appeared a few times. The rearrangement joins TRBV6-5 to TRBJ2-5; D is possibly TRBD2 (7 bases). Trimming pared 2 bases from V and 5 bases from J, leaving 18 bases between. From germline, CDR1 is MNHEY and CDR2 SVGAGI. The CDR3 runs 16 residues. CDR3 nucleotide sequence: TGTGCCAGCAGTTACGAGCGAGCCAGGGGAGGGGAGACCCAGTACTTC. Amino acid sequence: CASSYERARGGETQYF.

The chain recombines TRBV20-1 with TRBJ2-5, with D unresolved. V shed 3 bases and J shed 5 bases, with 13 bases lying between them. Germline CDR1 reads DFQATT; CDR2 reads SNEGSKA (reference sequence). The CDR3 length is 13 residues. The CDR3 DNA sequence: TGCAGTGCTAGGCATCCCGCGGCTGAGACCCAGTACTTC. As protein: CSARHPAAETQYF.

The chain employs TRBV20-1 and TRBJ1-1, with 7 bases fitting TRBD1. J was trimmed by 5 bases and V by 8 bases; bases with no gene match: 8. Germline V gene sequence: CDR1 DFQATT, CDR2 SNEGSKA (reference sequence). This CDR3 contains 12 residues. Here the CDR3 DNA reads TGCAGTCCCACAGGGGTCGGGACTGAAGCTTTCTTT. Amino acids: CSPTGVGTEAFF.

The genes are TRBV7-2 and TRBJ2-7; D unresolved. CDR1 and CDR2 (germline): SGHTA, FQGNSA. The CDR3 contains 14 residues. Trimming shortened V by 3 bases and J by 2 bases, and 11 bases separated the two germline ends. The CDR3 sequence is CASSLNSGPYEQYF. CDR3 nucleotide sequence: TGTGCCAGCAGCTTGAACTCCGGTCCCTACGAGCAGTACTTC.

This sequence joins TRBV10-2 and TRBJ2-4, with 8 nucleotides matching TRBD1. Losses at the gene ends were 6 bases for V and 9 bases for J; bases not matched to a gene: 13. CDR3 length: 15 amino acids. CDR1 and CDR2 from the germline V gene are WSHSY and SAAADI. The CDR3 spells CASRTQQGERGIQYF. In nucleotides, the CDR3 is TGCGCCAGCAGAACCCAACAGGGGGAGAGGGGCATTCAGTACTTC.

This clonotype occurred a few times. The V call is TRBV9, the J call TRBJ1-6; D is ambiguous. Looked up from germline, CDR1 is SGDLS and CDR2 is YYNGEE. V lost 1 base to trimming and J lost 4 bases, with 6 bases between them. The CDR3 length is 14 residues. The CDR3, as DNA: TGTGCCAGCAGCGTAATGGAGTATAATTCACCCCTCCACTTT. Its protein product is CASSVMEYNSPLHF.

Only a few counts were recorded for this clonotype. The gene calls are TRBV12-3 or TRBV12-4 and TRBJ2-5, with D hard to call. The CDR3 contains 14 residues. The V end was cut by 2 bases, the J end by 2 bases, with 9 bases between. The CDR3 here is CASSLSLGQETQYF. CDR3 coding DNA: TGTGCCAGCAGTTTATCACTGGGACAAGAGACCCAGTACTTC.

The chain has TRBV5-1 and TRBJ2-2; D may be TRBD1 (6 bases). Germline CDR1 and CDR2: SGHRS and YFSETQ. Between the trimmed V and J ends, which lost 2 bases and 6 bases, there was a span of 11 bases. The length of the CDR3 is 14 residues. The DNA of the CDR3 is TGCGCCAGCAGCTTCAGGGGTAGCGCCGGGGAGCTGTTTTTT. Residues: CASSFRGSAGELFF.

The rearrangement links TRBV24-1 to TRBJ2-1, with a possible D match to TRBD1 (7 bases). The CDR3 consists of 15 residues. Germline lookup yields CDR1 KGHDR and CDR2 SFDVKD. V shed 5 bases and J shed 4 bases, with 14 bases lying between them. CDR3 protein: CATSVTQGGYNEQFF. CDR3 nucleotide sequence: TGTGCCACCAGTGTCACGCAGGGGGGATACAATGAGCAGTTCTTC.

V and J are TRBV6-5 and TRBJ2-1, with D tentatively TRBD1 or TRBD2 (5 bases each). The CDR3 length is 13 residues. Per the germline V gene, CDR1 is MNHEY and CDR2 is SVGAGI. Trimming shortened V by 0 bases and J by 10 bases, and 10 bases separated the two germline ends. The CDR3 DNA is TGTGCCAGCAGTTACTCGAGGGGATCCGAGCAGTTCTTC. Translation gives CASSYSRGSEQFF.